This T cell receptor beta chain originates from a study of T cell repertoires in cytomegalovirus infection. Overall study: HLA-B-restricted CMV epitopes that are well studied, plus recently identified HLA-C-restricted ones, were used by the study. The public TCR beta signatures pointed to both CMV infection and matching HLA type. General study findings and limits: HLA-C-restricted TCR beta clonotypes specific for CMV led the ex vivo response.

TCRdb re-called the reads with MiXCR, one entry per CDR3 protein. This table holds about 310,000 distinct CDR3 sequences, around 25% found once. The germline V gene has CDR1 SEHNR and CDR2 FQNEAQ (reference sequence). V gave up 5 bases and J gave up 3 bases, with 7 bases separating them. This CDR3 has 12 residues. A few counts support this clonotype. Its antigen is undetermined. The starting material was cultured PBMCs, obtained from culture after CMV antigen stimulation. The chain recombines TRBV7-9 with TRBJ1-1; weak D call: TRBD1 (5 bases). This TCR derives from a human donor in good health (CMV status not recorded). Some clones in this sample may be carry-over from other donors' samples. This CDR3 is CASSRGDTEAFF. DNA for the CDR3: TGTGCCAGCAGCCGGGGGGACACTGAAGCTTTCTTT.